This passage covers 28 T cell receptor beta chains from one sample sequenced in a study of T cells after yellow fever vaccination. In TCRdb, the 5' RACE reads were re-called with MiXCR into one record per CDR3 protein. Of around 610,000 distinct CDR3 sequences listed, about 13% are singletons. The sample was PBMCs, taken on the day of the yellow fever booster vaccination. The receptors come from a man younger than 45 who received the YFV17D yellow fever vaccine.

This clonotype was picked up a small number of times. The V gene is TRBV5-5, the J gene TRBJ1-5; D perhaps matches TRBD1 (5 bases). There are 15 residues in the CDR3. V lost 5 bases, J lost 0 bases, and 12 bases lay in between. CDR1 SGHKS and CDR2 YYEKEE come from the germline V gene (reference sequence). CDR3 DNA sequence: TGTGCCAGCAGGTGGTCAGGGAATAGCAATCAGCCCCAGCATTTT. It yields the protein CASRWSGNSNQPQHF. The full variable domain, completed using reference TRBV5-5 and TRBJ1-5, is DAGVTQSPTHLIKTRGQQVTLRCSPISGHKSVSWYQQVLGQGPQFIFQYYEKEERGRGNFPDRFSARQFPNYSSELNVNALLLGDSALYLCASRWSGNSNQPQHFGDGTRLSIL.

This clonotype was seen more than once but under ten times. CDR3 residues: CSAPTGDYEQYF. The CDR3 DNA reads TGCAGTGCTCCGACAGGGGACTACGAGCAGTACTTC. This chain links TRBV20-1 with TRBJ2-7; 8 bases map to TRBD1. V was pared by 5 bases and J by 3 bases, with 3 bases of the junction left unmatched. Germline loops: CDR1 DFQATT, CDR2 SNEGSKA (reference sequence). CDR3 length: 12 amino acids.

The J gene is TRBJ2-2, the V gene TRBV28, with D possibly matching TRBD2 (6 bases). This CDR3 spans 15 amino acids. Germline loops: CDR1 MDHEN, CDR2 SYDVKM. Trimming left V 3 bases short and J 6 bases short, with 14 bases between. This CDR3 is CASSFWTKHPGELFF. As DNA, the CDR3 is TGTGCCAGCAGTTTTTGGACTAAGCACCCCGGGGAGCTGTTTTTT.

The V and J genes are TRBV20-1 and TRBJ2-1; D ambiguous. Trimming stripped 6 bases from V and 8 bases from J, with 11 bases between. The CDR3 is 11 residues long. Germline V CDR1 and CDR2: DFQATT, SNEGSKA (reference sequence). The CDR3 region is CSAETNYEQFF. In nucleotides, the CDR3 is TGCAGTGCGGAGACCAACTATGAGCAGTTCTTC.

This clonotype was picked up a small number of times. This rearrangement joins TRBV19 to TRBJ2-1; D gene ambiguous. In germline, CDR1 is LNHDA, CDR2 SQIVND (reference sequence). The length of the CDR3 is 13 residues. V was pared by 2 bases and J by 10 bases, with 12 bases between. CDR3 sequence reads: CASSIIRPAEQFF. In DNA form, the CDR3 reads TGTGCCAGTAGTATAATTCGGCCTGCGGAGCAGTTCTTC.

This clonotype has a handful of counts. J is TRBJ2-4 and V is TRBV29-1; D is perhaps TRBD2 (6 bases). The CDR3 totals 13 residues. The V end lost 7 bases, the J end lost 4 bases, and 14 bases lay between the germline ends. Germline CDR1 SQVTM, CDR2 ANQGSEA. CDR3 in DNA: TGCAGCGCGGGGGTGGCCGGAAAAAACATTCAGTACTTC. This codes for CSAGVAGKNIQYF.

The J gene is TRBJ1-1, the V gene TRBV6-1; tentatively, D is TRBD1 (6 bases). CDR3 length equals 15 residues. The ends were cut back, 8 bases at V and 1 base at J, with 17 bases in the middle. The germline V gene encodes CDR1 MNHNS and CDR2 SASEGT. The CDR3 coding sequence is TGTGCCAGCGGCCTCGTTACAGGGTGGAACACTGAAGCTTTCTTT. Protein: CASGLVTGWNTEAFF.

The sample holds many counts of this clonotype. This sequence joins TRBV6-5 and TRBJ2-1; D remains ambiguous. The CDR3 contains 12 residues. With 4 bases removed from V and 9 bases from J, the gap between germline ends came to 10 bases. Germline CDR1 MNHEY, CDR2 SVGAGI. This CDR3 reads CASSSPPGEQFF. CDR3 DNA sequence: TGTGCCAGCAGTTCCCCCCCTGGTGAGCAGTTCTTC.

The chain couples TRBV20-1 to TRBJ2-1; D remains unclear. This CDR3 spans 12 amino acids. The germline V gene encodes CDR1 DFQATT and CDR2 SNEGSKA (reference sequence). Trimming removed 1 base from V and 5 bases from J, with 6 bases in between. The CDR3 reads CSARGLDNEQFF. The DNA for the CDR3 is TGCAGTGCTAGAGGGCTGGACAATGAGCAGTTCTTC.

This clonotype came up a few times. The genes are TRBV20-1 and TRBJ2-3, with 7 positions matching TRBD2. Germline V gene data show CDR1 as DFQATT and CDR2 as SNEGSKA (reference sequence). The CDR3 is made up of 16 amino acids. Germline trimming cut 2 bases from V and 0 bases from J; bases unmatched to any gene: 8. CDR3 coding DNA: TGCAGTGCTAGAAGGTCCAGCGGGATTAGCACAGATACGCAGTATTTT. This sequence encodes CSARRSSGISTDTQYF.

The chain joins TRBV6-1 to TRBJ1-1; D is unclear. Germline assignment: CDR1 MNHNS and CDR2 SASEGT. The V end was cut by 7 bases, the J end by 0 bases, with 9 bases between. CDR3 length equals 13 residues. The CDR3 here is CASTNYLNTEAFF. CDR3 sequence (DNA): TGTGCCAGCACAAACTATCTGAACACTGAAGCTTTCTTT.

The chain recombines TRBV7-7 with TRBJ2-6, with 10 nucleotides matching TRBD1. J lost 2 bases, V lost 5 bases, and 21 bases had no gene match. This CDR3 spans 22 amino acids. Germline assignment: CDR1 SSHAT and CDR2 FNYEAQ (reference sequence). CDR3 sequence (DNA): TGTGCCAGCAGCATCCGATTCCCTGGGGACAGGGGAAGGGAGCCTGGGGCCAACGTCCTGACTTTC. Translated: CASSIRFPGDRGREPGANVLTF.

The V gene is TRBV11-3, the J gene TRBJ2-2, with TRBD1 matching 7 bases. V lost 4 bases and J lost 6; bases outside the gene matches: 5. This CDR3 spans 14 amino acids. The V gene's germline CDR1 is SGHNT and CDR2 YENEEA. CDR3 sequence (DNA): TGTGCCAGCAGCTCCCGGGGACAGCCCGGGGAGCTGTTTTTT. Translation: CASSSRGQPGELFF. The variable domain in full, with the rest retrieved from reference TRBV11-3 and TRBJ2-2, is EAGVVQSPRYKIIEKKQPVAFWCNPISGHNTLYWYLQNLGQGPELLIRYENEEAVDDSQLPKDRFSAERLKGVDSTLKIQPAELGDSAVYLCASSSRGQPGELFFGEGSRLTVL.

The chain joins TRBV11-2 to TRBJ2-1; 9 bases fit TRBD2. This CDR3 has 20 residues. The germline gives CDR1 SGHAT, CDR2 FQNNGV. V was clipped by 1 base and J by 0 bases; unmatched bases: 13. The CDR3 region is CASSLGVAGVGAGSYNEQFF. DNA for the CDR3: TGTGCCAGCAGCTTAGGGGTAGCGGGAGTTGGGGCGGGCTCCTACAATGAGCAGTTCTTC.

The chain recombines TRBV6-5 with TRBJ2-5, with 7 bases matching TRBD1. The CDR3 runs 14 residues. Germline V gene lookup returns CDR1 MNHEY and CDR2 SVGAGI. The V and J ends lost 1 base and 4 bases, in that order; junction bases with no gene match: 3. CDR3 residues: CASSYLTGRETQYF. For the CDR3, the DNA is TGTGCCAGCAGTTACTTGACAGGGCGAGAGACCCAGTACTTC.

This clonotype was recorded at least ten times. V usage is TRBV6-1 and J usage is TRBJ2-5; D remains unclear. Germline CDR1 reads MNHNS; CDR2 reads SASEGT. Trimming cost V 9 bases and J 5 bases, with 16 bases left between them. There are 13 residues in the CDR3. The CDR3 sequence: CASTKAGWETQYF. In DNA, the CDR3 is TGTGCCAGTACTAAGGCAGGCTGGGAGACCCAGTACTTC.

This clonotype was seen only a few times. V gene TRBV6-6 combines with J gene TRBJ1-1; possible D gene TRBD1, 6 bases. The V and J ends lost 6 bases and 3 bases respectively, with 11 bases between them. This CDR3 has 13 residues. CDR1 is MNHNY, CDR2 SVGAGI, per germline (reference sequence). The CDR3 spells CASRAGDYTEAFF. The CDR3 DNA is TGTGCCAGCAGAGCAGGGGATTACACTGAAGCTTTCTTT.

There are a few counts of this clonotype. The chain couples TRBV19 to TRBJ2-7; no clear D gene. V was shortened by 5 bases and J by 6 bases, with 17 bases between the two germline ends. From germline, CDR1 is LNHDA and CDR2 SQIVND (reference sequence). The CDR3 length is 14 residues. DNA for the CDR3: TGTGCCAGTAGTGAGTTCTATCCTTACGGCGAGCAGTACTTC. Translating it yields CASSEFYPYGEQYF.

This clonotype has a handful of counts. The chain combines TRBV5-1 with TRBJ1-2, with 7 bases matching TRBD1. CDR3 size: 14 residues. Trimming cost V 0 bases and J 7 bases; bases outside gene matches: 6. Germline assignment: CDR1 SGHRS and CDR2 YFSETQ. The chain's CDR3 is CASSLEGGAGGYTF. CDR3 DNA sequence: TGCGCCAGCAGCTTGGAAGGGGGCGCGGGTGGCTACACCTTC. Combining the CDR3 with reference TRBV5-1 and TRBJ1-2 gives the whole variable domain KAGVTQTPRYLIKTRGQQVTLSCSPISGHRSVSWYQQTPGQGLQFLFEYFSETQRNKGNFPGRFSGRQFSNSRSEMNVSTLELGDSALYLCASSLEGGAGGYTFGSGTRLTVV.

The J gene is TRBJ2-1, the V gene TRBV23-1; TRBD1 aligns across 10 bases. TRBV23-1 has ORF status, its function being uncertain. V shed 10 bases and J 3 bases; nucleotides not matched to a gene: 3. The CDR3 runs 13 residues. CDR3 region: CAKGQGIYNEQFF. In DNA form, the CDR3 reads TGCGCCAAGGGACAGGGGATCTACAATGAGCAGTTCTTC.

V is TRBV6-2 or TRBV6-3 and J is TRBJ2-1, with TRBD1 as a possible D gene (6 bases). V lost 6 bases to trimming and J lost 8 bases, with 20 bases between them. Germline V gene lookup returns CDR1 MNHEY and CDR2 SVGEGT. CDR3 size: 15 residues. The CDR3 spells CASSLLGGDAYEQFF. The CDR3, as DNA: TGTGCCAGCAGCCTACTAGGGGGAGACGCATATGAGCAGTTCTTC.

This clonotype showed up just a few times. This sequence joins TRBV6-2 or TRBV6-3 and TRBJ2-3, with TRBD1 matching 7 bases. This CDR3 comprises 14 residues. V dropped 7 bases and J dropped 5; count of bases not matched to a gene: 9. Germline assignment: CDR1 MNHEY and CDR2 SVGEGT. CDR3 in DNA: TGTGCCAGCACCCGGACAGGTGCAAGAGATACGCAGTATTTT. This codes for CASTRTGARDTQYF.

The chain combines TRBV29-1 with TRBJ2-1; D gene uncertain. The germline V gene encodes CDR1 SQVTM and CDR2 ANQGSEA. This CDR3 spans 13 amino acids. The germline V and J ends were trimmed by 4 bases and 0 bases, with 7 bases remaining between them. CDR3 sequence (DNA): TGCAGCGTTGTCCAGAGCTCCTACAATGAGCAGTTCTTC. This encodes CSVVQSSYNEQFF.

The chain joins TRBV12-3 or TRBV12-4 to TRBJ2-3; perhaps TRBD2 as D (6 bases). V was pared by 3 bases and J by 5 bases, with 9 bases between. This CDR3 is 13 amino acids long. DNA for the CDR3: TGTGCCAGCAGTTTCGGGCGGGGAGATACGCAGTATTTT. Protein product: CASSFGRGDTQYF.

The chain couples TRBV20-1 to TRBJ2-7; a possible D gene is TRBD2 (5 bases). Trimming stripped 0 bases from V and 6 bases from J, with 12 bases between. Germline V gives CDR1 DFQATT, CDR2 SNEGSKA (reference sequence). This CDR3 is built from 13 residues. For the CDR3, the DNA is TGCAGTGCTAGAGATCCGGGAAAGGGCGAGCAGTACTTC. Its translation is CSARDPGKGEQYF.

This chain links TRBV11-2 with TRBJ2-7, with 9 bases matching TRBD2. The CDR3 spans 15 residues. Germline V gene lookup returns CDR1 SGHAT and CDR2 FQNNGV. V lost 5 bases, J lost 5 bases, and 10 bases stayed unmatched. CDR3 sequence (DNA): TGTGCCAGCAGCATACTAGCGGGTTTGGCGAACGAGCAGTACTTC. Amino acid sequence: CASSILAGLANEQYF.

This clonotype has only a few counts. J is TRBJ2-7 and V is TRBV9, with D perhaps given as TRBD1 or TRBD2 (5 bases each). Trimming removed 6 bases at V and 7 bases at J, with 20 bases between. Per the germline V gene, CDR1 is SGDLS and CDR2 is YYNGEE. CDR3 length equals 14 residues. The CDR3 DNA follows: TGTGCCAGCACTCGGGGCGCGGCCCCCCGGGAGCAGTACTTC. Translated, it gives CASTRGAAPREQYF.

The gene calls are TRBV7-8 and TRBJ2-1, with 8 bases that match TRBD2. CDR1 and CDR2 from the germline V gene are SGHVS and FQNEAQ. The CDR3 runs to 16 residues. Trimming cost V 5 bases and J 8 bases; bases outside gene matches: 14. CDR3 nucleotide sequence: TGTGCCAGCAGCCCTCGGGGGGGAGCGGGAGTTTATGAGCAGTTCTTC. Its translation is CASSPRGGAGVYEQFF.